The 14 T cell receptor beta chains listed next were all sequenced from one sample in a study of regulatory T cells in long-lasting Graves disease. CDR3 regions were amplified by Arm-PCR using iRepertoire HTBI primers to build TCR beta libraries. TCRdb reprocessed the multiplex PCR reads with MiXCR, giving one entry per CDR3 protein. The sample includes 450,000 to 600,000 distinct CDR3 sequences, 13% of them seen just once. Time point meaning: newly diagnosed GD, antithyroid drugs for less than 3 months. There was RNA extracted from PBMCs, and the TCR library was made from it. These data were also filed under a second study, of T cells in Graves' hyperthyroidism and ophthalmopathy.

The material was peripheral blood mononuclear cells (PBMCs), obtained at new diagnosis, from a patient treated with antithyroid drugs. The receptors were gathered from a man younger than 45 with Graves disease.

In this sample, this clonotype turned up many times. Written as DNA, the CDR3 is TGTGCCAGCAGCTTAAGCAGGGGGCGGTACGAGCAGTACTTC. This gives the protein CASSLSRGRYEQYF. V gene TRBV11-2 combines with J gene TRBJ2-7; 8 bases line up with TRBD1. Trimming removed 2 bases from V and 4 bases from J; junction bases left unmatched: 4. Germline V gene lookup returns CDR1 SGHAT and CDR2 FQNNGV. The CDR3 runs 14 residues.

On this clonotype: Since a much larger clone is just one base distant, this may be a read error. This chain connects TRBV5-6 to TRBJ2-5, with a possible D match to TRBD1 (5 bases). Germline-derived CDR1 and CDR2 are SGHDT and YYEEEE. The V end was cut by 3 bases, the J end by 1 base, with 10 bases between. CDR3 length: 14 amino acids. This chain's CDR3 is CASSSAQGQETQYF. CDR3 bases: TGTGCCAGCAGCTCGGCGCAGGGCCAAGAGACCCAGTACTTC.

Here the CDR3 reads CASSQGADRGRNQPQHF. CDR3 bases: TGTGCCAGCAGCCAAGGGGCCGACAGGGGACGGAATCAGCCCCAGCATTTT. This chain links TRBV4-2 with TRBJ1-5, with 8 bases identical to TRBD1. The CDR3 spans 17 residues. With V trimmed by 1 base and J by 4 bases, 9 bases remained unmatched. Germline V CDR1 and CDR2: LGHNA, YNFKEQ.

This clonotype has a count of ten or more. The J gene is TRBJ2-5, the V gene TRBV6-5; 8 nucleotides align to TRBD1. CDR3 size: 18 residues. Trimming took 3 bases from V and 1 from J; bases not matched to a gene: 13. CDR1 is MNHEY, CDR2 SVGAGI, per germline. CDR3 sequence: CASSYTLVGQGAQETQYF. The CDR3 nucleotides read TGTGCCAGCAGTTATACCCTGGTGGGGCAGGGGGCCCAAGAGACCCAGTACTTC.

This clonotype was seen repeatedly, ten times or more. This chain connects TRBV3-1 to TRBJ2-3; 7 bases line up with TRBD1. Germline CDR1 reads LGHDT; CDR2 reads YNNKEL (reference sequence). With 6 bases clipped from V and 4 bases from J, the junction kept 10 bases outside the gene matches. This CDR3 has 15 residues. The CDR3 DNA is TGTGCCAGCAGTACTCAGACAGGGTGGCCAGATACGCAGTATTTT. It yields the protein CASSTQTGWPDTQYF.

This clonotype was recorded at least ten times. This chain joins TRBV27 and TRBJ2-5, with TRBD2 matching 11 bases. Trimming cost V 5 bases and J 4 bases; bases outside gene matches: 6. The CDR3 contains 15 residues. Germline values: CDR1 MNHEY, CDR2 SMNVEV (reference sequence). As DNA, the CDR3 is TGTGCCAGCAGTCCTAGCGGGAGGTCCGGAGAGACCCAGTACTTC. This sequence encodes CASSPSGRSGETQYF.

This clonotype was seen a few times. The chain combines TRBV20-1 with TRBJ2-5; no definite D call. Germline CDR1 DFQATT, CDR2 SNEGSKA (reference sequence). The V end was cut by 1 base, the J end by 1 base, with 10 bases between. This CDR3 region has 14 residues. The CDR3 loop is CSARARASQETQYF. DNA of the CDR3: TGCAGTGCTAGAGCAAGGGCTTCCCAAGAGACCCAGTACTTC.

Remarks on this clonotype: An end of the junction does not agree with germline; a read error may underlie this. Here the CDR3 reads CTSSRLAGSHDTQYF. The CDR3 DNA reads TGTACCAGCAGCCGACTAGCGGGATCCCACGATACGCAGTATTTT. V and J are TRBV7-3 and TRBJ2-3, with 11 bases fitting TRBD2. This CDR3 is built from 15 residues. The germline CDR1 and CDR2 sequences are SGHTA and FQGTGA.

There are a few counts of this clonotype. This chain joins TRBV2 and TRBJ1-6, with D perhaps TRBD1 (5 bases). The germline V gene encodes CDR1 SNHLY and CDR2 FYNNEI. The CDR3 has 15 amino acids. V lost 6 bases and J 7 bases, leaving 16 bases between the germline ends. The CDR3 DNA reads TGTGCCAGCAGCCCCGCGGGTGAGGGGAATTCACCCCTCCACTTT. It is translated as CASSPAGEGNSPLHF.

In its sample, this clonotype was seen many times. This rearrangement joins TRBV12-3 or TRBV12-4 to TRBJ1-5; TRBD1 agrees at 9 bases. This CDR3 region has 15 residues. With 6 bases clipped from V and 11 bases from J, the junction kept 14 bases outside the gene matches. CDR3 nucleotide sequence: TGTGCCAGCAGCCCAGGACAGGGGAGTATGTGGGCCCAGCATTTT. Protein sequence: CASSPGQGSMWAQHF.

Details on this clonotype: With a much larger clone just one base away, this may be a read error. The CDR3 protein is CSAIPPLAGRQETKYF. For the CDR3, the DNA is TGCAGTGCTATCCCCCCCCTAGCGGGACGCCAAGAGACCAAGTACTTC. The gene calls are TRBV20-1 and TRBJ2-5, with TRBD2 matching 9 bases. Germline V lookup: CDR1 DFQATT, CDR2 SNEGSKA (reference sequence). The CDR3 is 16 amino acids.

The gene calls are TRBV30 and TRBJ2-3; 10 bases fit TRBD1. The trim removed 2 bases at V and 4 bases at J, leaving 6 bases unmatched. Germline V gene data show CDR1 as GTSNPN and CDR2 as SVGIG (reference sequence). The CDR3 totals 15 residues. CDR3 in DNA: TGTGCCTGGAGTCGGGCCGGACAGGGGGCAGATACGCAGTATTTT. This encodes CAWSRAGQGADTQYF.

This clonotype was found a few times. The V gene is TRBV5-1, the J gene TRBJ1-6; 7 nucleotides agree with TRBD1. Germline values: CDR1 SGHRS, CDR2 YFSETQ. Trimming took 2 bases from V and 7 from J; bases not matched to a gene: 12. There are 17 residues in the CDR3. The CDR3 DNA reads TGCGCCAGCAGCTTCGACAGGGCCAATATAGCAAATTCACCCCTCCACTTT. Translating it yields CASSFDRANIANSPLHF. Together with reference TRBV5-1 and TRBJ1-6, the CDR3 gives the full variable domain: KAGVTQTPRYLIKTRGQQVTLSCSPISGHRSVSWYQQTPGQGLQFLFEYFSETQRNKGNFPGRFSGRQFSNSRSEMNVSTLELGDSALYLCASSFDRANIANSPLHFGNGTRLTVT.

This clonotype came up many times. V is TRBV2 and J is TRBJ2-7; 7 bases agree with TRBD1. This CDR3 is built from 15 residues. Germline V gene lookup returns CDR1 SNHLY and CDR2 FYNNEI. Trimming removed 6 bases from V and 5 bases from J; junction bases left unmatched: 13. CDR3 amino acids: CASSGSGQVPDEQYF. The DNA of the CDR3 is TGTGCCAGCAGCGGAAGCGGACAGGTCCCCGACGAGCAGTACTTC.